The T cell receptor (beta chain) under discussion was sequenced for a study of blood T cell repertoires in COVID-19 (dated by TCRdb to 2018 to 2021). General notes on the study: The collaborator samples originated in the United States, Italy and Spain and spanned the acute and convalescent phases of COVID-19. Where HLA class I and class II types were available, the types were taken from metadata supplied by the sample provider, not from assay-based typing. The sample metadata nearly always contained a de-identified subject ID, COVID-19 status, age in years and sex. The prospective study material was composed of cDNA or gDNA derived from T cells, B-cell-depleted T cells, or PBMCs. The samples were drawn from the first 160 participants of the ongoing ImmuneRACE study and from 1,200 or so subjects provided by 6 global collaborators. Subjects who had been exposed to COVID-19, were actively infected with it, or had recovered from it provided the deeply sampled blood TCRbeta repertoires that made up the dataset. The repertoires were released in a freely available public database intended as a resource for research on the immune response to SARS-CoV-2.

TCRbeta CDR3 regions were amplified from genomic DNA using the immunoSEQ Assay, a bias-controlled multiplex PCR. Under the source paper's analysis protocol: The number of nucleated cells in each sample was estimated from the amplification of reference gene primers within the assay. Sequence reads were collapsed and filtered to measure the absolute abundance of every unique TCRbeta CDR3 rearrangement. For each sample, productive Simpson clonality was calculated as the square root of Simpson's diversity index across productive rearrangements. TCRdb took over this immuneACCESS table, retaining in-frame rearrangements with V and J assigned. Such tables are incomplete; in checked studies, under half of the missing clones stem from an unresolved V gene, and the remainder is unexplained. The D gene and trimming were derived from the DNA, and the V and J assignments and clone size from that table. The sample data list about 370,000 clones, and 80% to 90% of these were observed just once. 0.9% to 1.1% of the sample comes from the top ten.

The germline V gene (reference sequence) provides CDR1 LGHDT and CDR2 YNNKEL. A distance of 11 bases separates the germline ends of V and J, which lose 2 bases and 4 bases respectively. The CDR3 measures 14 amino acids from cysteine to phenylalanine. Only the CDR3 part of the read is kept: 42 bases, read in frame from the first base. As regards this clone: Its antigen is not yet known. No much larger clonotype is one base removed from it; base qualities were not supplied.

In the prospective study, participants were about 18 to 100 years old, resided in 24 geographic areas of the United States, and were enrolled through a virtual design. To assign participants to cohorts, the prospective study relied on clinical history that participants themselves reported in a screening survey and a study questionnaire. For ImmuneRACE Cohort 3, a participant was defined as recovered based on two consecutive negative NP/OP PCR tests, clearance by a healthcare professional, or resolution of symptoms. Mobile phlebotomists in the prospective study collected whole blood, serum and a nasopharyngeal or oropharyngeal swab from every participant. Additional blood draws and questionnaires over an approximately 2-month period could optionally be provided by prospective study participants. Prospective study blood samples were shipped either frozen or at room temperature before DNA extraction.

What the authors observed across the whole study: How much clinical and demographic metadata was included differed by source and by participant, and the metadata was provided uncurated.

Recombination connected TRBV3-1 (or the pseudogene TRBV3-2) to TRBJ1-1; the D gene remains uncertain. Sample: PBMCs or T cells enriched from blood (not recorded which). This sequence was found in a man between 18 and 35 years old who had recovered from COVID-19. Read as DNA, the sequence is TGTGCCAGCAGCCAATTGGCAGCGAGCACTGAAGCTTTCTTT. Translated, it gives CASSQLAASTEAFF.